These T cell receptor beta chains were read from a single sample in a study of blood T cells in healthy people across ages. TCRdb reanalysed the 5' RACE reads using MiXCR and keeps one entry per CDR3 protein. The sample has 550,000 to 750,000 distinct CDR3 sequences, under 25% seen once. Sequencing input: blood. Receptors originate from a man aged 70-80 years in good health. Both conserved end residues are part of each CDR3. The D gene is left open where the match is weak. Clone size is given for some rows only: seen once, a few or many times, or a class if the clone is expanded.

j_call d_call v_call clone_size cdr3_aa cdr3_nt
TRBJ2-7 TRBD2 TRBV12-3/TRBV12-4 - CASSLSGTIAYEQYF TGTGCCAGCAGTCTCTCGGGGACTATCGCCTACGAGCAGTACTTC
TRBJ2-1 - TRBV28 - CASLRGHTYNEQFF TGTGCCAGCCTGCGAGGCCACACCTACAATGAGCAGTTCTTC
TRBJ2-2 - TRBV7-9 - CASLQDTGELFF TGTGCCAGCCTACAGGACACCGGGGAGCTGTTTTTT
TRBJ2-3 TRBD1 TRBV2 - CASGEDRGLPQYF TGTGCCAGCGGTGAGGACAGGGGTTTGCCGCAGTATTTT
TRBJ2-7 - TRBV19 - CASSIADNYEQYF TGTGCCAGTAGTATCGCGGACAACTACGAGCAGTACTTC
TRBJ2-5 TRBD2 TRBV9 - CASSETSGRDARETQYF TGTGCCAGCAGCGAAACTAGCGGGAGGGATGCGAGGGAGACCCAGTACTTC
TRBJ2-1 - TRBV20-1 few CSASGRGVNEQFF TGCAGTGCTAGCGGGAGAGGAGTCAATGAGCAGTTCTTC
TRBJ2-7 - TRBV5-1 - CASSRQDWDEQYF TGCGCCAGCAGTAGACAGGACTGGGACGAGCAGTACTTC
TRBJ1-5 - TRBV7-6 - CASSSIPGNQPQHF TGTGCCAGCAGTTCCATTCCGGGCAATCAGCCCCAGCATTTT
TRBJ1-1 - TRBV29-1 - CSVEVGPNTEAFF TGCAGCGTTGAAGTAGGACCTAACACTGAAGCTTTCTTT
TRBJ1-1 TRBD1 TRBV7-2 - CASSQGQQSTEAFF TGTGCCAGCAGCCAGGGACAGCAGAGCACTGAAGCTTTCTTT
TRBJ1-2 - TRBV13 - CASSLDAGRVNYGYTF TGTGCCAGCAGCTTAGATGCTGGACGGGTCAACTATGGCTACACCTTC
TRBJ1-5 - TRBV7-2 few CASSLKSGAQPQHF TGTGCCAGCAGCTTAAAGTCGGGTGCTCAGCCCCAGCATTTT
TRBJ2-3 TRBD2 TRBV28 few CASSHGGRTDTQYF TGTGCCAGCAGTCACGGGGGGAGGACAGATACGCAGTATTTT
TRBJ1-1 - TRBV7-9 few CASSLGRSMNTEAFF TGTGCCAGCAGCTTAGGGCGCAGTATGAACACTGAAGCTTTCTTT
TRBJ2-7 - TRBV3-1 few CASSQDSVYEQYF TGTGCCAGCAGCCAAGATAGCGTATACGAGCAGTACTTC
TRBJ2-7 TRBD2 TRBV20-1 few CSAIFGTSGTEQYF TGCAGTGCTATCTTCGGGACTAGCGGGACCGAGCAGTACTTC
TRBJ1-1 - TRBV28 - CASSRTTNTEAFF TGTGCCAGCAGCAGGACTACTAACACTGAAGCTTTCTTT
TRBJ1-5 - TRBV6-6 few CASNSGQSGQPQHF TGTGCCAGCAACTCTGGACAGTCGGGTCAGCCCCAGCATTTT
TRBJ1-1 - TRBV20-1 few CSARWGLNTEAFF TGCAGTGCTAGGTGGGGTTTGAACACTGAAGCTTTCTTT
TRBJ2-5 TRBD2 TRBV5-1 - CASSWGTSGTETQYF TGCGCCAGCAGCTGGGGGACTAGCGGTACAGAGACCCAGTACTTC
TRBJ2-2 - TRBV6-5 few CASSSSRDYGELFF TGTGCCAGCAGCTCTTCGCGGGATTACGGGGAGCTGTTTTTT
TRBJ2-2 - TRBV27 few CASSLSRVRGGELFF TGTGCCAGCAGTTTATCGAGGGTGCGCGGCGGGGAGCTGTTTTTT
TRBJ2-1 TRBD2 TRBV20-1 - CSAREPSGGSSYNEQFF TGCAGTGCTAGAGAACCTAGCGGGGGTAGCTCCTACAATGAGCAGTTCTTC
TRBJ1-2 - TRBV12-3/TRBV12-4 - CASSPVQGQGYTF TGTGCCAGCAGTCCCGTCCAGGGCCAGGGCTACACCTTC
TRBJ2-2 TRBD2 TRBV3-1 - CASSIGLAGVTGELFF TGTGCCAGCAGCATAGGACTAGCGGGAGTCACCGGGGAGCTGTTTTTT
TRBJ2-1 - TRBV2 - CASRKDHDKEQFF TGTGCCAGCAGGAAAGACCACGACAAAGAGCAGTTCTTC